What follows describes a single TCR beta chain. With a J-beta primer mix and a sample-barcoded 5' primer, a second PCR ran 7 to 11 cycles. TCRdb called the 5' RACE reads again in MiXCR, with one record for every CDR3 protein. The table lists about 1.6 million distinct CDR3 sequences, roughly 32% of them singletons. Germline assignment: CDR1 MGHRA and CDR2 YSYEKL. Trimming took off 0 bases at V and 5 bases at J, with 16 bases between the two ends. This CDR3 contains 16 residues. The data were taken from a study of blood T cells in healthy people across ages. The TCR was taken from a woman aged 25 to 39 in good health. The genes are TRBV4-1 and TRBJ2-5; D gene ambiguous. The sample was blood. The CDR3 coding sequence is TGCGCCAGCAGCCAAGACCGACTCGGGCGGCCGGAGACCCAGTACTTC. This sequence encodes CASSQDRLGRPETQYF.